The T cell receptor beta chain under discussion was sequenced for a study of molecular identifiers for immune sequencing clone quantification. Overall study context: Replicate RNA came from roughly 18,000 or 92,000 naive CD8 cells and was split five ways, and four parts were sequenced.

TCRdb re-analysed the PCR reads in MiXCR, keeping a single row per CDR3 protein. The data show under 600,000 distinct CDR3 sequences, around 23% seen once. The CDR3 runs to 18 residues. CDR1 is DFQATT and CDR2 is SNEGSKA in the germline V gene (reference sequence). After removal of 6 bases from V and 2 bases from J, the junction contained 13 bases not matched to a gene. The table lists this clonotype with many counts. The specimen sequenced was naive CD8+ T cells from blood, with Jurkat cell RNA spiked in. The subset was: FACS-sorted CD8+CD4-CCR7+CD45RA+ naive T cells. This receptor was identified in a human donor in good health. Some libraries in this study had Jurkat cell RNA spiked in. V gene TRBV20-1 combines with J gene TRBJ2-3; 14 bases map to TRBD2. The DNA of the CDR3 is TGCAGTGCCGAGGGACTAGCGGGGGCCTCGAATCCCACAGATACGCAGTATTTT. Its translation: CSAEGLAGASNPTDTQYF.